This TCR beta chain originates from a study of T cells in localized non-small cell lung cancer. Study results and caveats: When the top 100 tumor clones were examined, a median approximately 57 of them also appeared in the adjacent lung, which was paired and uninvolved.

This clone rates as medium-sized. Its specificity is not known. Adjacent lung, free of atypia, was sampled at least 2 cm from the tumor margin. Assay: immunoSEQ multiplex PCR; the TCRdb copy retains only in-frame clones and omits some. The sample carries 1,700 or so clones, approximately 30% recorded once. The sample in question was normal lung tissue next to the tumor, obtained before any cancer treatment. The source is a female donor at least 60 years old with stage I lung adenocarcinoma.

As DNA, the CDR3 is TGTGCCACCAGCAGAATACTTGGGACAGCAAACTCCTACGAGCAGTACTTC. It codes for CATSRILGTANSYEQYF. The chain recombines TRBV15 with TRBJ2-7; 7 bases align to TRBD1. The V and J ends lost 2 bases and 0 bases, in that order; junction bases with no gene match: 10. CDR3 length: 17 residues. Germline V gene lookup returns CDR1 LNHNV and CDR2 YYDKDF (reference sequence). Complete variable domain (other parts from reference TRBV15 and TRBJ2-7): DAMVIQNPRYQVTQFGKPVTLSCSQTLNHNVMYWYQQKSSQAPKLLFHYYDKDFNNEADTPDNFQSRRPNTSFCFLDIRSPGLGDTAMYLCATSRILGTANSYEQYFGPGTRLTVT.